The 27 T cell receptor beta chains in this list originate from one sample, sequenced in a study of T cell responses to AZD1222 COVID-19 vaccine (dated by TCRdb to about 2021). The time point label for this specimen denotes: baseline before first vaccination. The library was built by means of the immunoSEQ multiplex PCR assay. TCRdb mirrors the immuneACCESS table, restricted to in-frame sequences. Some clones are absent from its copies; in checked studies, under half trace to an unresolved V gene, and the reason for the others is unknown. The sample table shows about 110,000 clones, and 90% to 95% are seen once. Of the sample, roughly 6.9% is held by the ten largest clones. The sequencing used peripheral blood, collected on day 0 of AZD1222 vaccination. The origin of the receptors is an adult in good health.

The rearrangement uses TRBV23-1 and TRBJ2-7; D is unclear. TRBV23-1 is filed as an ORF, its function uncertain. This CDR3 comprises 14 residues. The V gene lost 4 bases and the J gene lost 7 bases, with 17 bases spanning the gap. CDR3 coding DNA: TGCGCCAGCAGTCCACCGCACCTAACTACAGAGCAGTACTTC. The encoded protein is CASSPPHLTTEQYF.

The rearrangement links TRBV30 to TRBJ2-3; D is possibly TRBD2 (6 bases). The V end was cut by 3 bases, the J end by 2 bases, with 15 bases between. The germline V gene has CDR1 GTSNPN and CDR2 SVGIG (reference sequence). The CDR3 sequence is 15 residues long. The CDR3, as DNA: TGTGCCTGGAGCGGACCGGGGGTTCTCACAGATACGCAGTATTTT. Protein product: CAWSGPGVLTDTQYF.

The CDR3 region has the DNA TGTGCCAGCAGCTTAGGAGGGGAAGCTTTCTTT. Protein product: CASSLGGEAFF. The rearrangement joins TRBV7-9 to TRBJ1-1; D not resolved. Germline-derived CDR1 and CDR2 are SEHNR and FQNEAQ (reference sequence). Deletions cut 1 base from V and 8 bases from J, with 5 bases between. CDR3 length equals 11 residues.

The chain has TRBV9 and TRBJ2-7, with TRBD2 matching 7 bases. Losses at the gene ends were 4 bases for V and 3 bases for J; bases not matched to a gene: 22. The germline V gene encodes CDR1 SGDLS and CDR2 YYNGEE. The CDR3 is made up of 19 amino acids. CDR3 bases: TGTGCCAGCAGCTCCCCCCGGGGAGCGGGGTCCTCAAGTGTCTACGAGCAGTACTTC. Translating gives CASSSPRGAGSSSVYEQYF.

This chain uses TRBV6-5 with TRBJ2-3; weak D call: TRBD1 (6 bases). The CDR3 spans 15 residues. V was pared by 6 bases and J by 5 bases, with 18 bases between. Germline CDR1 MNHEY, CDR2 SVGAGI. The CDR3 coding sequence is TGTGCCAGCAGCGATGTGGGACACCCGGAAGATACGCAGTATTTT. As protein: CASSDVGHPEDTQYF.

The V and J genes are TRBV6-1 and TRBJ1-6; D might be TRBD1 (6 bases). This CDR3 spans 17 amino acids. Trimming took 0 bases from V and 5 from J, leaving 14 bases between them. The germline gives CDR1 MNHNS, CDR2 SASEGT. DNA for the CDR3: TGTGCCAGCAGTGAAGCGCTTCAGGGGACACATAATTCACCCCTCCACTTT. Its protein product is CASSEALQGTHNSPLHF.

The chain has TRBV18 and TRBJ1-1; D might be TRBD1 (5 bases). Trimming pared 0 bases from V and 1 base from J, leaving 12 bases between. CDR1 and CDR2 from the germline V gene are KGHSH and LQKENI. The CDR3 has 16 amino acids. The chain's CDR3 is CASSPPSGHRNTEAFF. Here the CDR3 DNA reads TGTGCCAGCTCACCACCGTCCGGACACAGGAACACTGAAGCTTTCTTT.

V is TRBV29-1 and J is TRBJ2-2; D not resolved. The CDR3 covers 12 residues. From germline, CDR1 is SQVTM and CDR2 ANQGSEA. The V and J ends lost 2 bases and 5 bases respectively, with 6 bases between them. CDR3 sequence: CSVEWGTGELFF. The CDR3 DNA reads TGCAGCGTTGAATGGGGAACCGGGGAGCTGTTTTTT.

This clone has only a few counts. The gene calls are TRBV6-1 and TRBJ1-6; no clear D. This CDR3 contains 13 residues. V shed 0 bases and J shed 7 bases, with 4 bases lying between them. Germline CDR1 is MNHNS and CDR2 is SASEGT. CDR3 nucleotide sequence: TGTGCCAGCAGTGAAGCGCTAAATTCACCCCTCCACTTT. Translated, it gives CASSEALNSPLHF.

This sequence joins TRBV27 and TRBJ1-1, with D maybe TRBD1 (5 bases). Between the trimmed V and J ends, which lost 5 bases and 4 bases, there was a span of 11 bases. The CDR3 has 13 amino acids. The germline V gene has CDR1 MNHEY and CDR2 SMNVEV (reference sequence). CDR3 coding DNA: TGTGCCAGCAGTAAGACAGTAGGCACTGAAGCTTTCTTT. Its protein is CASSKTVGTEAFF.

In this sample, this clone turned up once. The DNA for the CDR3 is TGTGCCAGCAGTTCCTGGACAGATTGGGGAAACACCATATATTTT. It yields the protein CASSSWTDWGNTIYF. The chain links TRBV6-5 to TRBJ1-3; D is possibly TRBD1 (6 bases). V lost 4 bases and J lost 4, with 14 bases in between. Per the germline V gene, CDR1 is MNHEY and CDR2 is SVGAGI. The CDR3 extends over 15 amino acids.

The chain joins TRBV6-5 to TRBJ1-1; possibly TRBD1 for D (5 bases). Germline values: CDR1 MNHEY, CDR2 SVGAGI. The V end lost 7 bases, the J end lost 4 bases, and 16 bases lay between the germline ends. The CDR3 sequence is 14 residues long. CDR3 sequence reads: CASKTTWGGTEAFF. CDR3 in DNA: TGTGCCAGCAAGACTACGTGGGGGGGCACTGAAGCTTTCTTT.

This clone was observed a single time. The chain combines TRBV3-1 (or the pseudogene TRBV3-2) with TRBJ2-2, with a weak D call TRBD1 (6 bases). The CDR3 has 14 amino acids. CDR1 is LGHDT, CDR2 YNNKEL, per germline (reference sequence). V was clipped by 6 bases and J by 2 bases, with 10 bases between them. This chain's CDR3 is CASRRTVNTGELFF. The CDR3 DNA reads TGTGCCAGCAGAAGGACAGTTAACACCGGGGAGCTGTTTTTT.

The chain combines TRBV19 with TRBJ1-4; tentatively, D is TRBD1 (5 bases). The germline CDR1 and CDR2 sequences are LNHDA and SQIVND (reference sequence). Trimming cost V 9 bases and J 3 bases, with 17 bases left between them. The CDR3 contains 15 residues. CDR3 amino acids: CASREGSVANEKLFF. The CDR3 region has the DNA TGTGCCAGCAGGGAGGGGAGTGTTGCTAATGAAAAACTGTTTTTT.

The chain employs TRBV5-5 and TRBJ1-3; D is possibly TRBD1 (5 bases). Trimming took 0 bases from V and 0 from J, leaving 10 bases between them. Germline CDR1 SGHKS, CDR2 YYEKEE (reference sequence). CDR3 length: 16 amino acids. The CDR3 region is CASSLAAGHSGNTIYF. CDR3 sequence (DNA): TGTGCCAGCAGCTTGGCGGCAGGACACTCTGGAAACACCATATATTTT. Full variable domain (rest looked up from reference TRBV5-5 and TRBJ1-3): DAGVTQSPTHLIKTRGQQVTLRCSPISGHKSVSWYQQVLGQGPQFIFQYYEKEERGRGNFPDRFSARQFPNYSSELNVNALLLGDSALYLCASSLAAGHSGNTIYFGEGSWLTVV.

The rearrangement joins TRBV11-2 to TRBJ2-5, with 7 bases that match TRBD2. The CDR3 consists of 14 residues. Trimming took 4 bases from V and 4 from J; bases not matched to a gene: 6. The germline V gene encodes CDR1 SGHAT and CDR2 FQNNGV. The CDR3 bases are TGTGCCAGCAGCTCCGGGGGGAGAACAGAGACCCAGTACTTC. Its translation: CASSSGGRTETQYF.

CDR3 region: CASSYSSRGRNTIYF. The CDR3 DNA reads TGTGCCAGCAGTTACTCGAGCAGGGGGAGAAACACCATATATTTT. This chain connects TRBV6-5 to TRBJ1-3; 7 bases are shared with TRBD1. Germline CDR1 is MNHEY and CDR2 is SVGAGI. This CDR3 spans 15 amino acids. V shed 0 bases, J shed 5 bases, and the junction held 4 bases outside the gene matches.

The rearrangement joins TRBV12-3 or TRBV12-4 to TRBJ2-2; no clear D gene. The CDR3 sequence is 12 residues long. V was cut by 7 bases and J by 8 bases, with 11 bases left in between. CDR3 bases: TGTGCCAGCACCTTACCCCCGGGGGAGCTGTTTTTT. Translated: CASTLPPGELFF.

This clone was seen once. The rearrangement links TRBV6-5 to TRBJ1-2; D is undetermined. Between the trimmed V and J ends, which lost 5 bases and 4 bases, there was a span of 14 bases. The germline gives CDR1 MNHEY, CDR2 SVGAGI. CDR3 size: 14 residues. The CDR3 DNA reads TGTGCCAGCAGTACCCGCGGGCCCGGCTATGGCTACACCTTC. Translating gives CASSTRGPGYGYTF.

The J gene is TRBJ1-1, the V gene TRBV2, with TRBD1 identical over 11 bases. J was trimmed by 10 bases and V by 3 bases; bases with no gene match: 10. The CDR3 covers 15 residues. Germline assignment: CDR1 SNHLY and CDR2 FYNNEI. CDR3 sequence (DNA): TGTGCCAGCAGTGATACCGGACAGGGGGCCCGAGGAGCTTTCTTT. The encoded protein is CASSDTGQGARGAFF.

J is TRBJ1-3 and V is TRBV2; D remains unclear. The V gene lost 6 bases and the J gene lost 4 bases, with 13 bases spanning the gap. Germline loops: CDR1 SNHLY, CDR2 FYNNEI. The CDR3 totals 14 residues. The CDR3 reads CASRAGLGGNTIYF. The CDR3 nucleotides are TGTGCCAGCAGAGCGGGTTTGGGAGGAAACACCATATATTTT.

To note about this clone: The DNA is left out, because the CDR3 cannot be placed on it with certainty; the CDR3 is given as TCRdb lists it. The chain has TRBV29-1 and TRBJ2-1; TRBD2 was called by the table and not checked on the DNA. The CDR3 numbers 11 amino acids, ends counted. Germline CDR1 is SQVTM and CDR2 is ANQGSEA. This CDR3 is CSVDVGGGAFF.

This chain connects TRBV2 to TRBJ1-5; possible D gene TRBD1, 5 bases. Trimming shortened V by 6 bases and J by 4 bases, and 10 bases separated the two germline ends. The CDR3 length is 13 residues. The germline CDR1 and CDR2 sequences are SNHLY and FYNNEI. DNA for the CDR3: TGTGCCAGCAGCCTAGGGGTGAATCAGCCCCAGCATTTT. This codes for CASSLGVNQPQHF.

This clone is categorized as medium-sized. The CDR3 sequence is CASRGQGTAIEAFF. CDR3 DNA: TGTGCCAGCAGAGGACAGGGCACAGCCATTGAAGCTTTCTTT. The chain carries TRBV6-5 and TRBJ1-1; 8 bases line up with TRBD1. This CDR3 is 14 amino acids long. J was trimmed by 7 bases and V by 6 bases; bases with no gene match: 10. The germline V gene encodes CDR1 MNHEY and CDR2 SVGAGI.

The chain combines TRBV5-1 with TRBJ2-6; 10 bases line up with TRBD1. The CDR3 sequence is 20 residues long. V was pared by 5 bases and J by 3 bases, with 17 bases of the junction left unmatched. CDR1 is SGHRS, CDR2 YFSETQ, per germline. The CDR3 DNA follows: TGCGCCAGCAGTTTACCACGAGGGACAGGGGTTTCTGGTGGGGCCAACGTCCTGACTTTC. Translating gives CASSLPRGTGVSGGANVLTF.

This chain links TRBV19 with TRBJ1-3; 9 bases match TRBD1. Losses at the gene ends were 7 bases for V and 4 bases for J; bases not matched to a gene: 5. CDR1 and CDR2 from the germline V gene are LNHDA and SQIVND (reference sequence). This CDR3 spans 14 amino acids. CDR3 sequence: CASTRDRDGNTIYF. DNA for the CDR3: TGTGCCAGTACGAGGGACAGGGACGGAAACACCATATATTTT. Together with reference TRBV19 and TRBJ1-3, the CDR3 gives the full variable domain: DGGITQSPKYLFRKEGQNVTLSCEQNLNHDAMYWYRQDPGQGLRLIYYSQIVNDFQKGDIAEGYSVSREKKESFPLTVTSAQKNPTAFYLCASTRDRDGNTIYFGEGSWLTVV.

This clone was recorded only once. The chain combines TRBV5-1 with TRBJ1-1; weak D call: TRBD1 (5 bases). The CDR3 is made up of 15 amino acids. The V and J ends lost 4 bases and 2 bases respectively, with 15 bases between them. Germline CDR1 and CDR2: SGHRS and YFSETQ. DNA for the CDR3: TGCGCCAGCAGCACACAGGATCCGGCAAACACTGAAGCTTTCTTT. Amino acid sequence: CASSTQDPANTEAFF.